These 13 T cell receptor beta chains share one sample of origin, sequenced in a study of shared clonotypes between healthy human individuals. Profiling relied on immunoSEQ multiplex PCR, and the TCRdb table lists in-frame clones only, not all of them. The table records fewer than 600,000 clones, approximately 77% of them present only once. Sequencing was carried out using PBMCs. The source of these receptors is a woman between 40 and 55 years old in good health. Some clones in this sample may be carry-over from other donors' samples.

This CDR3 is CASSSQSRGGYTF. In DNA, the CDR3 is TGTGCCAGCAGCTCCCAAAGCAGGGGTGGCTACACCTTC. V usage is TRBV7-9 and J usage is TRBJ1-2; tentative D call: TRBD1 (6 bases). Trimming stripped 4 bases from V and 7 bases from J, with 13 bases between. The germline CDR1 and CDR2 sequences are SEHNR and FQNEAQ (reference sequence). The CDR3 contains 13 residues.

This chain joins TRBV13 and TRBJ2-7; 9 bases agree with TRBD2. V shed 5 bases, J shed 5 bases, and the junction held 7 bases outside the gene matches. This CDR3 is 14 amino acids long. In germline, CDR1 is PRHDT, CDR2 FYEKMQ (reference sequence). The CDR3: CASSPRGGGNEQYF. In DNA form, the CDR3 reads TGTGCCAGCAGCCCGCGGGGGGGAGGGAACGAGCAGTACTTC.

The chain carries TRBV13 and TRBJ2-7; D is unclear. V was trimmed by 3 bases and J by 1 base, leaving 4 bases between them. CDR3 length: 12 residues. Germline V gene data show CDR1 as PRHDT and CDR2 as FYEKMQ (reference sequence). For the CDR3, the DNA is TGTGCCAGCAGCTTGCGGTCCTACGAGCAGTACTTC. Translation: CASSLRSYEQYF. The variable domain in full, completed from reference TRBV13 and TRBJ2-7, reads AAGVIQSPRHLIKEKRETATLKCYPIPRHDTVYWYQQGPGQDPQFLISFYEKMQSDKGSIPDRFSAQQFSDYHSELNMSSLELGDSALYFCASSLRSYEQYFGPGTRLTVT.

V gene TRBV9 combines with J gene TRBJ2-3, with D perhaps assigned TRBD1 or TRBD2 (6 bases each). This CDR3 has 16 amino acids. Germline loops: CDR1 SGDLS, CDR2 YYNGEE. V lost 3 bases to trimming and J lost 0 bases, with 14 bases between them. DNA of the CDR3: TGTGCCAGCAGCGAGAGGGGGGACACCAGCACAGATACGCAGTATTTT. It encodes CASSERGDTSTDTQYF.

CDR3 region: CASNGGVAKNIQYF. The CDR3 region has the DNA TGTGCCAGCAATGGCGGGGTAGCCAAAAACATTCAGTACTTC. The chain recombines TRBV2 with TRBJ2-4; D is perhaps TRBD2 (6 bases). With 7 bases removed from V and 0 bases from J, the gap between germline ends came to 10 bases. This CDR3 has 14 amino acids. CDR1 is SNHLY, CDR2 FYNNEI, per germline.

The chain links TRBV10-3 to TRBJ2-6, with TRBD1 as a possible D gene (6 bases). CDR3 length: 15 amino acids. V lost 2 bases and J lost 1, with 6 bases in between. The germline CDR1 and CDR2 sequences are ENHRY and SYGVKD. In nucleotides, the CDR3 is TGTGCCATCAGTGAGGGACAGTCTGGGGCCAACGTCCTGACTTTC. It yields the protein CAISEGQSGANVLTF.

The V and J genes are TRBV28 and TRBJ1-5; 8 bases fit TRBD1. The CDR3 totals 15 residues. CDR1 is MDHEN, CDR2 SYDVKM, per germline. After removal of 3 bases from V and 7 bases from J, the junction contained 8 bases not matched to a gene. CDR3 DNA sequence: TGTGCCAGCAGTTTCTTAGGGACAGGTGAACAGCCCCAGCATTTT. This codes for CASSFLGTGEQPQHF.

V and J are TRBV7-9 and TRBJ1-4; D possibly corresponds to TRBD1 (5 bases). Per the germline V gene, CDR1 is SEHNR and CDR2 is FQNEAQ (reference sequence). Trimming removed 3 bases from V and 8 bases from J, with 13 bases in between. The CDR3 covers 14 residues. The CDR3 here is CASSFGQGEEKLFF. CDR3 sequence (DNA): TGTGCCAGCAGCTTTGGGCAGGGAGAGGAAAAACTGTTTTTT.

V usage is TRBV7-2 and J usage is TRBJ1-3; D is unresolved. V was pared by 4 bases and J by 0 bases, with 7 bases between. CDR3 length equals 14 residues. Looked up from germline, CDR1 is SGHTA and CDR2 is FQGNSA. The CDR3 DNA reads TGTGCCAGCAGCTACAAGAGCTCTGGAAACACCATATATTTT. It encodes CASSYKSSGNTIYF.

V is TRBV28 and J is TRBJ2-1; 10 bases fit TRBD2. Germline V gene data show CDR1 as MDHEN and CDR2 as SYDVKM. After removal of 4 bases from V and 9 bases from J, the junction contained 9 bases not matched to a gene. CDR3 length: 15 amino acids. CDR3 region: CASSSPSGRASEQFF. CDR3 nucleotide sequence: TGTGCCAGCAGTTCCCCTAGCGGGAGAGCCAGTGAGCAGTTCTTC.

To note about this clone: Mismatch with germline at one junction end may stem from a read error. This chain joins TRBV5-1 and TRBJ2-6, with D possibly called TRBD1 or TRBD2 (5 bases each). In germline, CDR1 is SGHRS, CDR2 YFSETQ. The length of the CDR3 is 15 residues. In DNA form, the CDR3 reads TGCGCCAGCAGCTTGGGAGGGGCTGGGGCCAACATCCTGACTTTC. Translating it yields CASSLGGAGANILTF.

Note on this clone: This specimen includes other DNA sequences encoding the same CDR3. V gene TRBV5-4 combines with J gene TRBJ1-1; no clear D gene. Trimming shortened V by 2 bases and J by 2 bases, and 1 base separated the two germline ends. CDR3 size: 11 residues. From germline, CDR1 is SGHNT and CDR2 YYREEE (reference sequence). For the CDR3, the DNA is TGTGCCAGCAGCTTAAACACTGAAGCTTTCTTT. It specifies CASSLNTEAFF.

In the case of this clone: Within the sample, other DNA sequences also encode this same CDR3. The chain carries TRBV30 and TRBJ1-3, with D perhaps matching TRBD1 (6 bases). Deletions cut 3 bases from V and 0 bases from J, with 12 bases between. This CDR3 comprises 15 residues. The V gene's germline CDR1 is GTSNPN and CDR2 SVGIG (reference sequence). The CDR3 nucleotides are TGTGCCTGGAGCGAAGGACAGCTCTCTGGAAACACCATATATTTT. Translated: CAWSEGQLSGNTIYF.